This T cell receptor beta chain was obtained from a study of T cells in Graves' hyperthyroidism and ophthalmopathy. Study conclusions and caveats: Ophthalmopathy was separated from stable hyperthyroidism by a 13 V-J model.

Each patient was aged 18 to 65 and had newly diagnosed hyperthyroidism of under 2 months' duration. The study left out patients who had uncontrolled infection, other autoimmune disease, pregnancy or lactation. This clonotype has only a few counts. The antigen remains undetermined. TCR beta CDR3 sequences were amplified from RNA transcripts. When the TCR CDR3 underwent first-round RT-PCR, the HTBI primer set was used. TCRdb reanalysed the multiplex PCR reads using MiXCR and keeps one entry per CDR3 protein. The sample lists about 560,000 distinct CDR3 sequences, approximately 16% occurring once. The specimen was blood. The clonotype comes from a woman aged 18-29 years with Graves' hyperthyroidism.

The CDR3 nucleotides are TGCGCCAGCAGTGCGACGGACAGGGTAGTCGCTGAAGCTTTCTTT. Protein product: CASSATDRVVAEAFF. V and J are TRBV10-2 and TRBJ1-1; TRBD1 matches 8 bases. The trim removed 4 bases at V and 6 bases at J, leaving 10 bases unmatched. This CDR3 is built from 15 residues. Per germline, CDR1 WSHSY and CDR2 SAAADI.